Presented here are 22 T cell receptor beta chains from one specimen sequenced in a study of CD8 T cells in ankylosing spondylitis. TCRdb itself ran the 5' RACE reads through MiXCR, one entry per CDR3 protein. The repertoire holds roughly 350,000 distinct CDR3 sequences, 6.5% to 10% seen once, with roughly 15% in the top ten. Study-wide findings and caveats: One TCR beta motif, made up of about 8 highly homologous variants, appeared characteristic of ankylosing spondylitis blood.

Their recognized antigens are unknown. The sample consisted of blood, either unsorted or a sorted T cell fraction (not recorded which). Receptors were obtained from a male donor with ankylosing spondylitis.

This clonotype was recorded a few times. CDR3 nucleotides: TGTGCCAGCAGCAATGACCGCCAGGATGAGCAGTTCTTC. Encoded protein: CASSNDRQDEQFF. The chain combines TRBV28 with TRBJ2-1, with D hard to call. This CDR3 has 13 residues. Germline V gives CDR1 MDHEN, CDR2 SYDVKM. Between the trimmed V and J ends, which lost 6 bases and 8 bases, there was a span of 14 bases.

In its sample, this clonotype was seen many times. The chain couples TRBV29-1 to TRBJ1-1; no firm D call. CDR1 and CDR2 (germline): SQVTM, ANQGSEA. V shed 5 bases and J shed 4 bases, with 8 bases lying between them. The CDR3 runs to 11 residues. CDR3 sequence: CSVLITTEAFF. The CDR3 coding sequence is TGCAGCGTTCTAATAACCACTGAAGCTTTCTTT.

V gene TRBV18 combines with J gene TRBJ2-1; the D gene is possibly TRBD1 (5 bases). The CDR3 length is 15 residues. Germline CDR1 is KGHSH and CDR2 is LQKENI. V was shortened by 3 bases and J by 6 bases, with 15 bases between the two germline ends. CDR3 DNA: TGTGCCAGCTCACCGGTAGACAGTGCTGGCAATGAGCAGTTCTTC. Translating it yields CASSPVDSAGNEQFF.

This clonotype was counted ten times or more. This chain links TRBV25-1 with TRBJ2-2; no clear D gene. Germline CDR1 MGHDK, CDR2 SYGVNS. V lost 5 bases, J lost 3 bases, and 4 bases lay in between. CDR3 length: 12 amino acids. CDR3 DNA sequence: TGTGCCAGCAGTATGTACACCGGGGAGCTGTTTTTT. As protein: CASSMYTGELFF.

V is TRBV28 and J is TRBJ2-7, with D hard to call. This CDR3 comprises 14 residues. CDR1 and CDR2 from the germline V gene are MDHEN and SYDVKM. The V end lost 6 bases, the J end lost 4 bases, and 16 bases lay between the germline ends. The CDR3 region has the DNA TGTGCCAGCAGCCCGACGCGGAACCCTTACGAGCAGTACTTC. This sequence encodes CASSPTRNPYEQYF. Using reference TRBV28 and TRBJ2-7 for the parts outside the CDR3, the full variable domain is DVKVTQSSRYLVKRTGEKVFLECVQDMDHENMFWYRQDPGLGLRLIYFSYDVKMKEKGDIPEGYSVSREKKERFSLILESASTNQTSMYLCASSPTRNPYEQYFGPGTRLTVT.

The chain links TRBV7-8 to TRBJ2-2; 8 bases agree with TRBD2. This CDR3 spans 16 amino acids. The V and J ends lost 3 bases and 5 bases, in that order; junction bases with no gene match: 8. The germline CDR1 and CDR2 sequences are SGHVS and FQNEAQ. This CDR3 reads CASSLPGGEGTGELFF. The CDR3, as DNA: TGTGCCAGCAGCTTGCCGGGAGGGGAAGGAACCGGGGAGCTGTTTTTT.

Regarding this clonotype: Germline and junction disagree at one end, which may indicate a read error. This chain links TRBV12-5 with TRBJ2-2; 11 bases line up with TRBD2. Germline V CDR1 and CDR2: LGHNT, FRNRAP. CDR3 length: 15 residues. CDR3 in amino acids: CASGLSGRASGKLFF. The CDR3 region has the DNA TGTGCTAGTGGCCTTAGCGGGAGGGCTTCCGGGAAGCTGTTTTTT.

This clonotype was seen repeatedly, ten times or more. The chain joins TRBV5-1 to TRBJ2-7, with TRBD1 as a possible D gene (5 bases). V gave up 4 bases and J gave up 3 bases, with 5 bases separating them. CDR1 is SGHRS and CDR2 is YFSETQ in the germline V gene. The CDR3 consists of 11 residues. The CDR3 region has the DNA TGCGCCAGCAGCGACAGCTACGAGCAGTACTTC. Protein product: CASSDSYEQYF.

V usage is TRBV20-1 and J usage is TRBJ1-1; D is undetermined. Germline loops: CDR1 DFQATT, CDR2 SNEGSKA (reference sequence). The CDR3 has 14 residues. V was clipped by 3 bases and J by 1 base, with 12 bases between them. CDR3 in amino acids: CSASVRWGNTEAFF. CDR3 sequence (DNA): TGCAGTGCTAGTGTTAGATGGGGGAACACTGAAGCTTTCTTT.

This clonotype was observed a few times. This sequence joins TRBV7-6 and TRBJ1-5; D gene uncertain. The CDR3 extends over 14 amino acids. CDR1 and CDR2 (germline): SGHVS, FNYEAQ. V was trimmed by 6 bases and J by 1 base, leaving 10 bases between them. CDR3 sequence reads: CASSSTGSNQPQHF. The CDR3 DNA follows: TGTGCCAGCAGTTCGACCGGGAGCAATCAGCCCCAGCATTTT.

A few counts support this clonotype. The chain has TRBV27 and TRBJ2-2, with 13 bases aligning to TRBD2. Germline CDR1 MNHEY, CDR2 SMNVEV (reference sequence). CDR3 size: 16 residues. Trimming removed 5 bases from V and 4 bases from J; junction bases left unmatched: 4. The CDR3 coding sequence is TGTGCCAGCAGTCTTTGGACTAGCGGGAGCACCGGGGAGCTGTTTTTT. Its translation: CASSLWTSGSTGELFF.

Of note for this clonotype: This sequence may be a read error, since a much larger clone differs from it by one base. The chain uses TRBV4-2 and TRBJ1-4; D may be TRBD1 (5 bases). The CDR3 extends over 16 amino acids. The germline CDR1 and CDR2 sequences are LGHNA and YNFKEQ. This chain's CDR3 is CASNQDGTGGVEKLFF. The CDR3 bases are TGTGCCAGCAACCAAGACGGGACGGGGGGGGTTGAAAAACTGTTTTTT.

In this sample, this clonotype turned up a few times. For the CDR3, the DNA is TGCGCCAGCAGCCATAGGACTAGCGGGGTTGGAGATACGCAGTATTTT. Encoded protein: CASSHRTSGVGDTQYF. J is TRBJ2-3 and V is TRBV5-1; 12 nucleotides match TRBD2. Trimming took 4 bases from V and 5 from J; bases not matched to a gene: 8. The CDR3 extends over 16 amino acids. The germline gives CDR1 SGHRS, CDR2 YFSETQ.

This clonotype was picked up many times. The gene calls are TRBV29-1 and TRBJ2-2; 10 bases align to TRBD1. CDR3 length equals 14 residues. CDR1 SQVTM and CDR2 ANQGSEA come from the germline V gene. V lost 7 bases and J lost 6; bases outside the gene matches: 8. CDR3 in DNA: TGCAGCGCATCCGGGACAGGGGATCCCGGGGAGCTGTTTTTT. Translated: CSASGTGDPGELFF.

CDR3 protein: CASSIDGENQPQHF. The CDR3 region has the DNA TGTGCCAGCAGTATCGACGGAGAAAATCAGCCCCAGCATTTT. The chain uses TRBV18 and TRBJ1-5; the D is unclear. From germline, CDR1 is KGHSH and CDR2 LQKENI. With 8 bases removed from V and 4 bases from J, the gap between germline ends came to 15 bases. The CDR3 is 14 residues long.

V and J are TRBV20-1 and TRBJ2-7; D is ambiguous. The CDR3 is 12 amino acids. V gave up 5 bases and J gave up 0 bases, with 8 bases separating them. In germline, CDR1 is DFQATT, CDR2 SNEGSKA (reference sequence). CDR3: CSAYPGSYEQYF. CDR3 bases: TGCAGTGCTTACCCCGGCTCCTACGAGCAGTACTTC.

This clonotype was seen many times. The chain joins TRBV7-2 to TRBJ1-2; D is undetermined. This CDR3 contains 14 residues. V lost 1 base, J lost 4 bases, and 10 bases lay in between. In germline, CDR1 is SGHTA, CDR2 FQGNSA. The CDR3 sequence: CASSLDQDIYGYTF. The DNA for the CDR3 is TGTGCCAGCAGCTTAGACCAAGATATCTATGGCTACACCTTC.

This clonotype was observed a few times. The chain combines TRBV5-1 with TRBJ2-3, with a possible D match to TRBD2 (6 bases). Germline V gene data show CDR1 as SGHRS and CDR2 as YFSETQ. Between the trimmed V and J ends, which lost 1 base and 6 bases, there was a span of 15 bases. The CDR3 extends over 15 amino acids. The CDR3 is CASSLTGELSDTQYF. DNA for the CDR3: TGCGCCAGCAGCTTGACGGGAGAACTTTCGGATACGCAGTATTTT. The whole variable domain, remainder taken from reference TRBV5-1 and TRBJ2-3, is KAGVTQTPRYLIKTRGQQVTLSCSPISGHRSVSWYQQTPGQGLQFLFEYFSETQRNKGNFPGRFSGRQFSNSRSEMNVSTLELGDSALYLCASSLTGELSDTQYFGPGTRLTVL.

CDR3 residues: CASSVQGNEQFF. The DNA of the CDR3 is TGTGCCAGCAGCGTTCAGGGCAATGAGCAGTTCTTC. The chain uses TRBV9 and TRBJ2-1; tentatively, D is TRBD1 (5 bases). The length of the CDR3 is 12 residues. Trimming took 2 bases from V and 6 from J, leaving 6 bases between them. From germline, CDR1 is SGDLS and CDR2 YYNGEE.

This chain connects TRBV7-9 to TRBJ2-3; D not certain. Per germline, CDR1 SEHNR and CDR2 FQNEAQ (reference sequence). This CDR3 spans 12 amino acids. V lost 5 bases and J 7 bases, leaving 10 bases between the germline ends. As DNA, the CDR3 is TGTGCCAGCAGCGCCTCTAGGTATACGCAGTATTTT. Protein: CASSASRYTQYF.

This chain joins TRBV6-2 or TRBV6-3 and TRBJ2-1, with D unclear. The V gene lost 6 bases and the J gene lost 4 bases, with 10 bases spanning the gap. CDR1 MNHEY and CDR2 SVGEGT come from the germline V gene. The CDR3 is made up of 13 amino acids. In DNA, the CDR3 is TGTGCCAGCAGCGCCCTTAGGTACAATGAGCAGTTCTTC. Residues: CASSALRYNEQFF.

This clonotype was detected ten times or more. The V and J genes are TRBV20-1 and TRBJ2-4; 14 bases map to TRBD2. The trim removed 1 base at V and 2 bases at J, leaving 7 bases unmatched. The germline V gene has CDR1 DFQATT and CDR2 SNEGSKA (reference sequence). The CDR3 is 18 amino acids. The CDR3 sequence is CSARGLAGGWSTKNIQYF. In DNA form, the CDR3 reads TGCAGTGCTAGAGGACTAGCGGGAGGGTGGTCTACCAAAAACATTCAGTACTTC.